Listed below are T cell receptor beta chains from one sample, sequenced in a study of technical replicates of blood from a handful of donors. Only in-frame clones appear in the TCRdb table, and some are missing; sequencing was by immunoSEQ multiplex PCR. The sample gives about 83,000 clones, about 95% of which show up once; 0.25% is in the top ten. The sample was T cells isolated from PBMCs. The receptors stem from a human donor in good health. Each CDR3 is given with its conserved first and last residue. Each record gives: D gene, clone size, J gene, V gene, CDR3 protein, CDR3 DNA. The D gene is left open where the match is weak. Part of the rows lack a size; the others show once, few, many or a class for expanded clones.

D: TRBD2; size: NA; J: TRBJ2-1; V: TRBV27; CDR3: CASRAFSGSPLSYNEQFF; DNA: TGTGCCAGCAGAGCCTTTAGCGGGAGCCCCTTATCCTACAATGAGCAGTTCTTC
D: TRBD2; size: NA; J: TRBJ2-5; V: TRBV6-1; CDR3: CASSDGRGDWETQYF; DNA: TGTGCCAGCAGTGATGGGCGGGGGGACTGGGAGACCCAGTACTTC
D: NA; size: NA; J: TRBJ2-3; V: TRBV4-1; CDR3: CASSPTGHTQYF; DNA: TGCGCCAGCAGCCCAACAGGGCATACGCAGTATTTT
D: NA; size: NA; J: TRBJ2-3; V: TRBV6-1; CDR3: CASNLPRSGTDTQYF; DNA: TGTGCCAGCAACCTCCCTCGGAGTGGCACAGATACGCAGTATTTT
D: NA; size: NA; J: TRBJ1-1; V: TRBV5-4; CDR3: CASSLIDMNTEAFF; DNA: TGTGCCAGCAGCTTAATTGACATGAACACTGAAGCTTTCTTT
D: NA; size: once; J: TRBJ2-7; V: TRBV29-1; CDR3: CSVPDSGEQYF; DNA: TGCAGCGTTCCGGACAGTGGGGAGCAGTACTTC
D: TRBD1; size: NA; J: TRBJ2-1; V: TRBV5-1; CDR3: CASSLFARGLYNEQFF; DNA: TGCGCCAGCAGCTTATTTGCCAGGGGGTTATACAATGAGCAGTTCTTC
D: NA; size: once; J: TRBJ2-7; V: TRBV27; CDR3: CASSLGGRGSGQYF; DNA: TGTGCCAGCAGTTTAGGCGGCAGGGGTTCAGGGCAGTACTTC
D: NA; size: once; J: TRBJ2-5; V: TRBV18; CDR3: CASSPRGSAQETQYF; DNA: TGTGCCAGCTCACCACGCGGCAGCGCCCAAGAGACCCAGTACTTC
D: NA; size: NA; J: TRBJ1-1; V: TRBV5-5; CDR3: CASSLAGHMNTEAFF; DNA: TGTGCCAGCAGCTTAGCGGGACACATGAACACTGAAGCTTTCTTT
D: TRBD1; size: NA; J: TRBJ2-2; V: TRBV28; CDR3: CASSSGQVYTGELFF; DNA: TGTGCCAGCAGTTCCGGACAGGTTTATACCGGGGAGCTGTTTTTT